This T cell receptor (beta chain) comes out of a study of shared clonotypes between healthy human individuals. The table came from immunoSEQ multiplex PCR; TCRdb's copy has only in-frame clones and leaves some out. Here the sample spans a few million clones, around 93% being singletons. This CDR3 has 14 amino acids. Germline assignment: CDR1 SGHAT and CDR2 FQNNGV. Between the trimmed V and J ends, which lost 5 bases and 6 bases, there was a span of 16 bases. CD45RO-negative, CCR7-positively selected cells formed the naive CD8 fraction, excluding terminally differentiated effector memory CD45RA+ cells.

The sequence derives from a man aged 18 to 35 in good health. Some clones in this sample may be carry-over from other donors' samples. Sequencing input: naive CD8+ T cells from PBMCs. The V call is TRBV11-2, the J call TRBJ1-2, with a possible D match to TRBD1 (6 bases). The CDR3 region has the DNA TGTGCCAGCAGCCTCGGCGGCAGGGGTGATGGCTACACCTTC. This sequence encodes CASSLGGRGDGYTF. The whole variable domain, filled in from reference TRBV11-2 and TRBJ1-2, reads EAGVAQSPRYKIIEKRQSVAFWCNPISGHATLYWYQQILGQGPKLLIQFQNNGVVDDSQLPKDRFSAERLKGVDSTLKIQPAKLEDSAVYLCASSLGGRGDGYTFGSGTRLTVV.